The T cell receptor (beta chain) described here comes from a study of shared T cell receptors in the human thymus. Generated by immunoSEQ multiplex PCR, the TCRdb table keeps only in-frame clones and is missing some. The sample shows about 710,000 clones, around 87% of them seen only once. CDR3 length: 14 amino acids. Looked up from germline, CDR1 is MGHRA and CDR2 is YSYEKL. Trimming stripped 1 base from V and 0 bases from J, with 6 bases between. These same records also appear under a second study, on human thymus T cells. That investigation notes: Healthy Finnish infants having corrective surgery for congenital heart defects served as donors. Corrective cardiac operations yielded the resected thymus tissue. Related work showed strongly overlapping thymic repertoires across unrelated individuals.

The specimen sequenced was thymocytes. The TCR was taken from a boy younger than two with a congenital heart defect. The chain couples TRBV4-1 to TRBJ1-1; D is possibly TRBD1 (5 bases). The CDR3 DNA reads as TGCGCCAGCAGCCAAGGACAGATGAACACTGAAGCTTTCTTT. Its translation is CASSQGQMNTEAFF.